The 16 T cell receptor beta chains given below trace back to one sample, sequenced in a study of blood T cell repertoires in COVID-19. The method was immunoSEQ multiplex PCR; TCRdb's version includes in-frame clones alone and lacks a portion of them. This table has about 240,000 clones, about 89% appearing once. The specimen sequenced was PBMCs or T cells enriched from blood (not recorded which). Receptor source: a woman aged 30 to 39 who had recovered from COVID-19.

This chain joins TRBV14 and TRBJ1-1; D unclear. Germline loops: CDR1 SGHDN, CDR2 FVKESK. Trimming removed 5 bases from V and 1 base from J, with 8 bases in between. The CDR3 consists of 13 residues. This CDR3 reads CASSKTANTEAFF. CDR3 coding DNA: TGTGCCAGCAGCAAAACAGCGAACACTGAAGCTTTCTTT.

V is TRBV28 and J is TRBJ1-3; D is unresolved. The germline CDR1 and CDR2 sequences are MDHEN and SYDVKM. Trimming left V 8 bases short and J 1 base short, with 6 bases between. There are 12 residues in the CDR3. The CDR3 sequence is CASGRSGNTIYF. Here the CDR3 DNA reads TGTGCCAGCGGCAGGTCTGGAAACACCATATATTTT.

This CDR3 reads CASSNNGVAVLGTNEKLFF. The DNA of the CDR3 is TGTGCCAGCAGCAATAACGGGGTCGCGGTACTGGGGACTAATGAAAAACTGTTTTTT. The rearrangement joins TRBV21-1 to TRBJ1-4. TRBV21-1 is recorded as a pseudogene. The CDR3 is made up of 19 amino acids.

This chain links TRBV20-1 with TRBJ2-1; no definite D call. This CDR3 contains 10 residues. Germline V CDR1 and CDR2: DFQATT, SNEGSKA (reference sequence). Deletions cut 7 bases from V and 4 bases from J, with 5 bases between. The CDR3 loop is CSVLYNEQFF. The CDR3 nucleotides are TGCAGTGTTCTATACAATGAGCAGTTCTTC.

The gene calls are TRBV5-1 and TRBJ2-3; 9 positions agree with TRBD1. CDR3 size: 16 residues. Trimming took 0 bases from V and 6 from J; bases not matched to a gene: 8. Looked up from germline, CDR1 is SGHRS and CDR2 is YFSETQ. CDR3 residues: CASSLGPGQGGDTQYF. The DNA of the CDR3 is TGCGCCAGCAGCTTGGGGCCGGGACAGGGAGGGGATACGCAGTATTTT.

The chain has TRBV7-2 and TRBJ1-5; the D gene is possibly TRBD1 (6 bases). This CDR3 contains 15 residues. Trimming left V 4 bases short and J 7 bases short, with 17 bases between. The germline CDR1 and CDR2 sequences are SGHTA and FQGNSA. CDR3 DNA: TGTGCCAGCAGCTCCTCCGGGACATTCGGGCAGCCCCAGCATTTT. It yields the protein CASSSSGTFGQPQHF.

The rearrangement uses TRBV4-3 and TRBJ1-1; TRBD1 matches 10 bases. The germline CDR1 and CDR2 sequences are LGHNA and YSLEER. The CDR3 length is 14 residues. The ends lost 2 bases at V and 7 bases at J; junction bases unmatched: 4. In nucleotides, the CDR3 is TGCGCCAGCAGCCAAAGACAGGGGGCTAGTGAAGCTTTCTTT. Its translation is CASSQRQGASEAFF.

The J gene is TRBJ2-2, the V gene TRBV19, with 11 bases matching TRBD1. This CDR3 spans 18 amino acids. The V gene end was trimmed by 3 bases and the J gene end by 5 bases; junction bases not matched to a gene: 11. Germline assignment: CDR1 LNHDA and CDR2 SQIVND (reference sequence). The CDR3 DNA reads TGTGCCAGTAGTATCCCGGTTCGGGGGACAGGGGGAACCGGGGAGCTGTTTTTT. It encodes CASSIPVRGTGGTGELFF.

V and J are TRBV7-6 and TRBJ2-1; D is perhaps TRBD2 (6 bases). CDR3 length: 15 amino acids. From germline, CDR1 is SGHVS and CDR2 FNYEAQ. V dropped 5 bases and J dropped 4 bases, with 15 bases sitting between them. This chain's CDR3 is CASSPTGLTYNEQFF. The CDR3 DNA reads TGTGCCAGCAGCCCCACAGGACTAACATACAATGAGCAGTTCTTC.

The chain is built from TRBV4-1 and TRBJ1-1; TRBD1 agrees at 8 bases. The CDR3 sequence is 15 residues long. CDR1 and CDR2 from the germline V gene are MGHRA and YSYEKL. Trimming removed 5 bases from V and 1 base from J; junction bases left unmatched: 6. CDR3 sequence: CASSKGQGANTEAFF. The CDR3 bases are TGCGCCAGCAGCAAAGGGCAGGGGGCGAACACTGAAGCTTTCTTT.

To note about this clone: This sample includes further DNA sequences coding for the same CDR3. The chain carries TRBV6-5 and TRBJ1-5, with 8 positions matching TRBD1. The J segment lost 1 base and the V segment lost 5 bases, leaving 1 base of the junction unmatched. The CDR3 spans 14 residues. The V gene's germline CDR1 is MNHEY and CDR2 SVGAGI. The CDR3 sequence is CASSRTGSNQPQHF. The CDR3 region has the DNA TGTGCCAGCAGTCGGACAGGGAGCAATCAGCCCCAGCATTTT.

The chain joins TRBV7-9 to TRBJ2-1; TRBD2 agrees at 9 bases. Germline V gene lookup returns CDR1 SEHNR and CDR2 FQNEAQ (reference sequence). V dropped 3 bases and J dropped 2; count of bases not matched to a gene: 5. The CDR3 consists of 16 residues. The CDR3 region has the DNA TGTGCCAGCAGCTTTCCGATAGCGGGAGCCTACAATGAGCAGTTCTTC. It encodes CASSFPIAGAYNEQFF.

The chain is built from TRBV2 and TRBJ1-5, with D possibly being TRBD1 (5 bases). The CDR3 length is 15 residues. Trimming took off 0 bases at V and 9 bases at J, with 15 bases between the two ends. Per the germline V gene, CDR1 is SNHLY and CDR2 is FYNNEI. CDR3 coding DNA: TGTGCCAGCAGTGAAGCAAGCGGGGGTGGCCGGCCCCAGCATTTT. This codes for CASSEASGGGRPQHF.

The chain is built from TRBV5-1 and TRBJ2-5; 9 bases are a match to TRBD2. There are 14 residues in the CDR3. V was clipped by 4 bases and J by 5 bases; unmatched bases: 6. Germline values: CDR1 SGHRS, CDR2 YFSETQ. This chain's CDR3 is CASSKGLAWETQYF. The CDR3 DNA reads TGCGCCAGCAGCAAGGGACTAGCCTGGGAGACCCAGTACTTC.

The V call is TRBV4-1, the J call TRBJ1-6; D is undetermined. Germline V gives CDR1 MGHRA, CDR2 YSYEKL. V was cut by 5 bases and J by 8 bases, with 13 bases left in between. CDR3 length: 14 amino acids. DNA of the CDR3: TGCGCCAGCAGCAAGGAGGTTCGGGATTCACCCCTCCACTTT. Translating gives CASSKEVRDSPLHF.

In its sample, this clone was seen a few times. The chain uses TRBV28 and TRBJ2-7; TRBD1 aligns across 7 bases. The germline gives CDR1 MDHEN, CDR2 SYDVKM. J gave up 3 bases and V 3 bases, and 5 bases lay outside the gene matches. The CDR3 runs to 14 residues. CDR3 bases: TGTGCCAGCAGTTTGGTACAGGGGTACTACGAGCAGTACTTC. It encodes CASSLVQGYYEQYF. Variable domain in full (rest from reference TRBV28 and TRBJ2-7): DVKVTQSSRYLVKRTGEKVFLECVQDMDHENMFWYRQDPGLGLRLIYFSYDVKMKEKGDIPEGYSVSREKKERFSLILESASTNQTSMYLCASSLVQGYYEQYFGPGTRLTVT.